One and the same sample provided the 9 T cell receptor beta chains below, sequenced in a study of shared clonotypes between healthy human individuals. Clones were sequenced by immunoSEQ multiplex PCR, and TCRdb holds only the in-frame ones, with some missing. Of roughly 96,000 clones listed, around half are singletons. Material for sequencing was PBMCs. The receptors come from a middle-aged woman in good health. Some clones in this sample may be carry-over from other donors' samples.

This clone has more than one count but fewer than ten. V is TRBV7-8 and J is TRBJ2-7; D remains unclear. CDR1 is SGHVS and CDR2 is FQNEAQ in the germline V gene. V was cut by 1 base and J by 2 bases, with 18 bases left in between. The length of the CDR3 is 17 residues. The CDR3 bases are TGTGCCAGCAGCTTAGAGGTCGGTCTTCATGTCCCCTACGAGCAGTACTTC. This codes for CASSLEVGLHVPYEQYF.

In regard to this clone: This may come from a read error, since a much larger clone is one base off. The V gene is TRBV10-3, the J gene TRBJ1-1, with D perhaps TRBD1 (5 bases). This CDR3 has 17 residues. The germline gives CDR1 ENHRY, CDR2 SYGVKD. The CDR3 DNA follows: TGTGCCATCAGTGACCCCGGGGTCAACCCTTTAGGGACTGAAGTTTTCTTT. Translating gives CAISDPGVNPLGTEVFF.

There are many counts of this clone. The V and J genes are TRBV29-1 and TRBJ2-7; a possible D gene is TRBD1 (6 bases). The V and J ends lost 7 bases and 0 bases respectively, with 13 bases between them. This CDR3 spans 13 amino acids. The V gene's germline CDR1 is SQVTM and CDR2 ANQGSEA. DNA for the CDR3: TGCAGCGCCGTTAAGGACAGCTCCTACGAGCAGTACTTC. Translation gives CSAVKDSSYEQYF.

Note on this clone: Since a far larger clone is one base different, this is likely a read error. The chain links TRBV29-1 to TRBJ2-1, with D perhaps TRBD2 (5 bases). Germline assignment: CDR1 SQVTM and CDR2 ANQGSEA. Trimming left V 4 bases short and J 5 bases short, with 15 bases between. CDR3 length: 14 amino acids. CDR3 amino acids: CSVAKDSINNEQFF. The CDR3 DNA reads as TGCAGCGTTGCAAAGGACTCCATTAACAATGAGCAGTTCTTC.

The chain carries TRBV25-1 and TRBJ2-5; 9 positions agree with TRBD1. The CDR3 runs 13 residues. J gave up 5 bases and V 5 bases, and 3 bases lay outside the gene matches. Looked up from germline, CDR1 is MGHDK and CDR2 is SYGVNS. CDR3 coding DNA: TGTGCCAGCAGTAACAGGGGGCGGGAGACCCAGTACTTC. Its protein product is CASSNRGRETQYF.

This clone was seen a single time. This rearrangement joins TRBV5-1 to TRBJ2-7; the D is unclear. V gave up 0 bases and J gave up 2 bases, with 6 bases separating them. Germline lookup yields CDR1 SGHRS and CDR2 YFSETQ. The CDR3 extends over 13 amino acids. CDR3 sequence reads: CASSLAGTYEQYF. DNA of the CDR3: TGCGCCAGCAGCTTGGCCGGAACCTACGAGCAGTACTTC.

This clone showed up many times. The V call is TRBV7-3, the J call TRBJ2-2; no clear D. V was clipped by 5 bases and J by 1 base, with 11 bases between them. From germline, CDR1 is SGHTA and CDR2 FQGTGA. There are 15 residues in the CDR3. The CDR3 loop reads CASSPVAENTGELFF. In DNA, the CDR3 is TGTGCCAGCAGCCCCGTGGCAGAGAACACCGGGGAGCTGTTTTTT.

The genes are TRBV25-1 and TRBJ1-5, with D possibly matching TRBD1 (5 bases). This CDR3 is 12 amino acids long. V was cut by 6 bases and J by 4 bases, with 7 bases left in between. Germline CDR1 is MGHDK and CDR2 is SYGVNS. The CDR3 DNA sequence: TGTGCCAGCAGGAGGGGAAATCAGCCCCAGCATTTT. Translating it yields CASRRGNQPQHF.

V is TRBV6-5 and J is TRBJ1-5, with a tentative D call TRBD1 (6 bases). The CDR3 has 15 residues. Per the germline V gene, CDR1 is MNHEY and CDR2 is SVGAGI. V gave up 0 bases and J gave up 3 bases, with 9 bases separating them. CDR3 protein: CASSYSGGVNQPQHF. CDR3 DNA sequence: TGTGCCAGCAGTTACTCTGGGGGCGTCAATCAGCCCCAGCATTTT.